A single sample is the source of the 18 T cell receptor beta chains below, sequenced in a study of T cells after yellow fever vaccination. TCRdb recomputed calls from the 5' RACE reads with MiXCR, one row per CDR3 protein. Here the sample spans 500,000 to 550,000 distinct CDR3 sequences, roughly 22% being singletons. The starting material was PBMCs, obtained more than 20 days after the first yellow fever vaccination. Every receptor here comes from a man younger than 30 who received the YFV17D yellow fever vaccine.

This clonotype came up a few times. The CDR3: CATSRDPRDTEAFF. The CDR3 DNA reads as TGTGCCACCAGCAGAGATCCAAGGGACACTGAAGCTTTCTTT. The chain has TRBV15 and TRBJ1-1; the D is unclear. Germline CDR1 is LNHNV and CDR2 is YYDKDF (reference sequence). The CDR3 sequence is 14 residues long. Trimming removed 0 bases from V and 3 bases from J, with 8 bases in between.

The chain uses TRBV19 and TRBJ2-2, with TRBD2 identical over 7 bases. CDR3 length: 14 amino acids. Germline CDR1 and CDR2: LNHDA and SQIVND (reference sequence). The junction had 7 bases not matched to a gene; V was cut back by 6 bases and J by 6 bases. Here the CDR3 DNA reads TGTGCCAGTAGCCCACGGGGGGAGGCCGGGGAGCTGTTTTTT. Its protein product is CASSPRGEAGELFF.

This clonotype was counted between two and nine times. The V gene is TRBV7-2, the J gene TRBJ2-3; D not certain. V was shortened by 2 bases and J by 0 bases, with 12 bases between the two germline ends. Germline V gene sequence: CDR1 SGHTA, CDR2 FQGNSA. The CDR3 spans 16 residues. CDR3 coding DNA: TGTGCCAGCAGCTTATTCGTGGAACCTAGCACAGATACGCAGTATTTT. Its protein is CASSLFVEPSTDTQYF.

The chain uses TRBV9 and TRBJ2-7; 7 nucleotides align to TRBD2. Germline V gene sequence: CDR1 SGDLS, CDR2 YYNGEE. This CDR3 is built from 15 residues. Losses at the gene ends were 0 bases for V and 3 bases for J; bases not matched to a gene: 6. This chain's CDR3 is CASSVGKRGHYEQYF. The CDR3 DNA is TGTGCCAGCAGCGTAGGGAAGCGGGGCCACTACGAGCAGTACTTC.

There are a few counts of this clonotype. J is TRBJ2-5 and V is TRBV11-2, with 7 bases lining up with TRBD1. The CDR3 is 14 residues long. V trimming: 2 bases; J trimming: 1 base; junction bases outside the gene matches: 1. Germline V CDR1 and CDR2: SGHAT, FQNNGV. In DNA, the CDR3 is TGTGCCAGCAGCTTAAACAGGGGCCAAGAGACCCAGTACTTC. This codes for CASSLNRGQETQYF.

The chain employs TRBV5-1 and TRBJ2-5; D call uncertain. The CDR3 extends over 15 amino acids. Looked up from germline, CDR1 is SGHRS and CDR2 is YFSETQ. Between the trimmed V and J ends, which lost 0 bases and 1 base, there was a span of 10 bases. The CDR3 region is CASSLETTGQETQYF. CDR3 DNA sequence: TGCGCCAGCAGCTTGGAGACCACCGGCCAAGAGACCCAGTACTTC.

This clonotype was detected ten times or more. The V gene is TRBV5-5, the J gene TRBJ2-7; perhaps D is TRBD1 or TRBD2 (5 bases each). There are 14 residues in the CDR3. V was clipped by 2 bases and J by 3 bases, with 12 bases between them. CDR1 and CDR2 from the germline V gene are SGHKS and YYEKEE (reference sequence). The CDR3 is CASSFGLGVYEQYV. CDR3 coding DNA: TGTGCCAGCAGCTTTGGACTGGGGGTCTACGAGCAGTACGTC.

The rearrangement uses TRBV5-1 and TRBJ1-1; perhaps TRBD1 as D (6 bases). This CDR3 has 14 residues. The V gene lost 3 bases and the J gene lost 1 base, with 10 bases spanning the gap. Germline V lookup: CDR1 SGHRS, CDR2 YFSETQ. CDR3 region: CASSWGGPNTEAFF. CDR3 in DNA: TGCGCCAGCAGCTGGGGGGGCCCGAACACTGAAGCTTTCTTT.

The chain links TRBV12-3 or TRBV12-4 to TRBJ2-1; D is tentatively TRBD1 or TRBD2 (5 bases each). The CDR3 loop spans 14 amino acids. The V gene lost 5 bases and the J gene lost 4 bases, with 12 bases spanning the gap. CDR3 sequence: CASSPGTPYNEQFF. The CDR3 DNA follows: TGTGCCAGCAGTCCAGGGACCCCTTACAATGAGCAGTTCTTC.

This clonotype was observed at least ten times. The CDR3 nucleotides read TGTGCCAGCAGCGGGGCCGGTGGCTACGAGCAGTACGTC. Translated, it gives CASSGAGGYEQYV. V usage is TRBV11-1 and J usage is TRBJ2-7; TRBD1 is a possible D gene (5 bases). V was pared by 5 bases and J by 3 bases, with 11 bases between. Per the germline V gene, CDR1 is SGHAT and CDR2 is FQDESV (reference sequence). This CDR3 has 13 residues.

The chain has TRBV19 and TRBJ2-1; D perhaps matches TRBD2 (5 bases). CDR3 length equals 14 residues. Germline CDR1 and CDR2: LNHDA and SQIVND (reference sequence). Trimming shortened V by 3 bases and J by 6 bases, and 12 bases separated the two germline ends. The CDR3 DNA reads as TGTGCCAGTAGTATCGTCCCCGGGGTCAATGAGCAGTTCTTC. As protein: CASSIVPGVNEQFF.

This clonotype was detected once. A junction boundary mismatches the germline segment, possibly from a read error. J is TRBJ1-2 and V is TRBV3-1; no definite D call. The CDR3 runs to 15 residues. CDR1 LGHDT and CDR2 YNNKEL come from the germline V gene (reference sequence). The CDR3 sequence is CATSQANKMFSGYTF. The CDR3, as DNA: TGTGCCACCAGCCAAGCCAACAAGATGTTTAGCGGCTACACCTTC.

The chain couples TRBV11-2 to TRBJ2-5, with 8 bases identical to TRBD2. Germline-derived CDR1 and CDR2 are SGHAT and FQNNGV. V was pared by 6 bases and J by 4 bases, with 10 bases of the junction left unmatched. The CDR3 has 15 residues. DNA of the CDR3: TGTGCCAGCAGAGAATATAGCGGGGCGGCAGAGACCCAGTACTTC. It encodes CASREYSGAAETQYF.

The sample holds many counts of this clonotype. The chain is built from TRBV4-3 and TRBJ1-4, with 9 bases fitting TRBD1. Germline trimming cut 1 base from V and 8 bases from J; bases unmatched to any gene: 8. Germline CDR1 LGHNA, CDR2 YSLEER. CDR3 length equals 16 residues. For the CDR3, the DNA is TGCGCCAGCAGCCAAGGTGTGGGACAGGGAAGCGAAAAACTGTTTTTT. Translation gives CASSQGVGQGSEKLFF.

The CDR3 bases are TGCAGTGCTAGAGGCGCGACAGGGCTCTATGGCTACACCTTC. Protein product: CSARGATGLYGYTF. This sequence joins TRBV20-1 and TRBJ1-2, with TRBD1 identical over 7 bases. The germline CDR1 and CDR2 sequences are DFQATT and SNEGSKA (reference sequence). CDR3 length equals 14 residues. After removal of 1 base from V and 4 bases from J, the junction contained 6 bases not matched to a gene.

This clonotype was seen just once. The V and J genes are TRBV12-3 or TRBV12-4 and TRBJ2-7; D is uncertain. Trimming removed 3 bases from V and 1 base from J, with 16 bases in between. The CDR3 runs to 16 residues. CDR3 protein: CASSLGFGDGSYEQYF. In DNA form, the CDR3 reads TGTGCCAGCAGTTTGGGGTTTGGCGACGGGTCCTACGAGCAGTACTTC.

This clonotype was counted between two and nine times. This chain uses TRBV12-3 or TRBV12-4 with TRBJ2-2; D call uncertain. The germline V and J ends were trimmed by 4 bases and 6 bases, with 18 bases remaining between them. This CDR3 is 16 amino acids long. Written as DNA, the CDR3 is TGTGCCAGCAGTTGGAGATCAGGTACCCTGTCCGGGGAGCTGTTTTTT. This codes for CASSWRSGTLSGELFF.

The rearrangement joins TRBV28 to TRBJ2-5; a weak D match, TRBD2 (7 bases). The CDR3 is made up of 13 amino acids. Between the trimmed V and J ends, which lost 3 bases and 7 bases, there was a span of 12 bases. Germline CDR1 is MDHEN and CDR2 is SYDVKM. The CDR3 sequence is CASSLRGLGTQYF. The CDR3 bases are TGTGCCAGCAGTTTGCGGGGGCTCGGGACCCAGTACTTC. Full variable domain (rest looked up from reference TRBV28 and TRBJ2-5): DVKVTQSSRYLVKRTGEKVFLECVQDMDHENMFWYRQDPGLGLRLIYFSYDVKMKEKGDIPEGYSVSREKKERFSLILESASTNQTSMYLCASSLRGLGTQYFGPGTRLLVL.